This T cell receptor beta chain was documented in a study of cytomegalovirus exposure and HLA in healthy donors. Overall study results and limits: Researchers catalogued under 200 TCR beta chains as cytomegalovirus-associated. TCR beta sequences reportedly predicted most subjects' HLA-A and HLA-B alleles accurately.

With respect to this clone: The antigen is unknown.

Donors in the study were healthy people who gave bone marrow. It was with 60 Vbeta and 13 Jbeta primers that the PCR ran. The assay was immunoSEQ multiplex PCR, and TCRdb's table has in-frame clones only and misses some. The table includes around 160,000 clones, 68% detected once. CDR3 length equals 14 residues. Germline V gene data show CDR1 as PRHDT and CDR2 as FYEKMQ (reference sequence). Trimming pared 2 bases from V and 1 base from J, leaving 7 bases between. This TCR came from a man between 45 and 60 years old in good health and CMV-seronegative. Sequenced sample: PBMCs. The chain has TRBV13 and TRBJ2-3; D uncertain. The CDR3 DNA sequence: TGTGCCAGCAGCTTATATCAGGGCACAGATACGCAGTATTTT. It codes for CASSLYQGTDTQYF.